The sequence of this TCR beta chain was determined in a study of cytomegalovirus exposure and HLA in healthy donors. Findings and caveats of the study: In vitro, three CMV-associated chains proved specific for CMV antigens. Later, an analysis showed that TCR beta chains associated with HLA were more clonally expanded than others that were equally common. Trimming of TCR beta V- and J-genes showed a link, identified in a later analysis, to a missense DCLRE1C variant. Donors were assumed by presence/absence analyses to have roughly uniform sequencing depth.

For this clone: The antigen remains unidentified.

Use of 60 Vbeta and 13 Jbeta primers characterized the PCR. Repertoires were generated with immunoSEQ multiplex PCR, while TCRdb's copy carries only in-frame clones and drops some. The profile shows under 250,000 clones, 70% to 80% of them singletons. This receptor was obtained from a woman under 40 in good health and CMV-seronegative. Sequenced sample: PBMCs.

The CDR3 coding sequence is TGTGCCAGCAGACTCGACAGGGGATCCCAGCCCCAGCATTTT. It codes for CASRLDRGSQPQHF. The chain uses TRBV2 and TRBJ1-5, with 8 bases that match TRBD1. The V gene end was trimmed by 6 bases and the J gene end by 7 bases; junction bases not matched to a gene: 8. Germline-derived CDR1 and CDR2 are SNHLY and FYNNEI. The CDR3 consists of 14 residues.